This T cell receptor beta chain was captured by sequencing in a study of blood T cell repertoires in COVID-19. Study-wide background: COVID-19 samples, acute and convalescent, were from the United States, Italy and Spain. In each case, the material was cDNA or gDNA derived from T cells, B-cell-depleted T cells, or PBMCs.

Methods used by the authors: Nucleated cell counts were estimated from reference gene primer amplification. Libraries were prepared by immunoSEQ multiplex PCR; TCRdb keeps only in-frame clonotypes and omits some of them. V and J calls and clone size follow that table, whereas D and trimming were derived from the DNA. The data show 80,000 to 130,000 clones, 80% to 95% seen once. Germline CDR1 is LNHDA and CDR2 is SQIVND (reference sequence). This CDR3 has 14 residues. V shed 1 base and J shed 2 bases, with 9 bases lying between them. The source material was peripheral blood. J is TRBJ2-7 and V is TRBV19, with D possibly TRBD1 on 6 matching bases. The sequence derives from a man between 65 and 79 years old with acute or convalescent COVID-19. DNA for the CDR3: TGTGCCAGTAGTATAGGACAGGTGGCCTACGAGCAGTACTTC. Protein sequence: CASSIGQVAYEQYF.